This T cell receptor (beta chain) was profiled in a study of blood T cell repertoires in COVID-19 (dated by TCRdb to about 2020). For the wider study: Samples covering the acute and convalescent phases of COVID-19 were provided by collaborators in the United States, Italy and Spain. The sample metadata nearly always contained a de-identified subject ID, COVID-19 status, age in years and sex. HLA class I and class II types, where available, came from metadata supplied by the sample provider rather than from assay-based typing. The dataset comprised deeply sampled blood TCRbeta repertoires from subjects exposed to, actively infected with, or recovered from COVID-19. The repertoires were made available in a free public database intended to serve as a resource for research on the immune response to SARS-CoV-2. The material from the prospective study consisted of cDNA or gDNA derived from T cells, B-cell-depleted T cells, or PBMCs. Samples came from the ongoing ImmuneRACE study (first 160 participants) plus 1,254 subjects from 6 global collaborators.

TCRbeta CDR3 regions were amplified from genomic DNA using the immunoSEQ Assay, a bias-controlled multiplex PCR. Regarding the original processing steps: Within the assay, amplification of reference gene primers was used to estimate how many nucleated cells each sample contained. Sequence reads were collapsed and filtered to measure the absolute abundance of every unique TCRbeta CDR3 rearrangement. For each sample, productive Simpson clonality was calculated by taking the square root of Simpson's diversity index across productive rearrangements. TCRdb took over this immuneACCESS table, retaining in-frame rearrangements with V and J assigned. Such tables are incomplete; in checked studies, under half of the missing clones stem from an unresolved V gene, and the remainder is unexplained. V and J calls and clone size follow that table, whereas D and trimming were derived from the DNA. The table for this sample lists around 80,000 clones; approximately 80% of them were counted only once. Less than 20% of the sample belongs to the ten largest clones.

The CDR3 starts with the cysteine, ends with the phenylalanine, and has 15 residues. Only CDR3 DNA is held: 45 bases, read in frame from base 1. The V end loses 5 bases and the J end loses 0 bases, and a stretch of 11 bases separates them. Based on the germline V gene, the CDR1 and CDR2 sequences are MNHEY and SVGAGI. The paper's findings and limits, for the study overall: The amount of clinical and demographic metadata varied by source and participant and was provided uncurated.

As regards this clone: Its antigen remains unidentified. Qualities for individual bases were not recorded, and no much larger clone is one base off.

Each collaborating institution followed its own protocols to collect whole blood in K2EDTA tubes. For TCRbeta analysis, collaborators shipped samples in one of three forms: frozen whole blood, isolated PBMCs, or DNA extracted from either of those sample types. Recombination linked TRBV6-5 to TRBJ1-3; confidence is insufficient to name the D gene. The sample consisted of peripheral blood. This TCR came from a woman of 80 years or more with acute or convalescent COVID-19. In nucleotides, the sequence is TGTGCCAGCAGTATCCAGGTGTCCTCTGGAAACACCATATATTTT. This is translated as CASSIQVSSGNTIYF.